This T cell receptor beta chain was found in a study of shared clonotypes between healthy human individuals. In the study overall: Contributing individuals were two females and a few males aged 18 to 49.

Turning to this clone: Its antigen is as yet unknown.

Study-level findings and limits: Non-shared clonotypes showed lower generation probabilities than clonotypes common to all four donors.

Repertoires were generated with immunoSEQ multiplex PCR, while TCRdb's copy carries only in-frame clones and drops some. The profile shows 640,000 or so clones, roughly 78% of them singletons. CDR1 and CDR2 from the germline V gene are MNHEY and SVGAGI. The CDR3 spans 14 residues. V was pared by 6 bases and J by 4 bases, with 3 bases of the junction left unmatched. The chain carries TRBV6-5 and TRBJ2-6; 7 nucleotides agree with TRBD1. What was sequenced was memory CD4+ T cells sorted from blood. Sample subset: CD45RA-negative fraction. This TCR was recovered from a young woman in good health. CDR3 sequence reads: CASRTGAGANVLTF. CDR3 bases: TGTGCCAGCAGAACAGGGGCGGGGGCCAACGTCCTGACTTTC.